This TCR beta chain was recovered during a study of blood T cell repertoires in COVID-19. Study information: Whether acute or convalescent, the COVID-19 samples came from the United States, Italy and Spain. PBMCs, B-cell-depleted T cells, or T cells were the source of the cDNA or gDNA that made up the material.

V shed 3 bases, J shed 7 bases, and the junction held 7 bases outside the gene matches. The CDR3 is 15 residues long. Germline loops: CDR1 LNHDA, CDR2 SQIVND (reference sequence). Original analysis: Estimates of nucleated cell counts were drawn from the amplification of reference gene primers. Assay: immunoSEQ multiplex PCR; the TCRdb copy retains only in-frame clones and omits some. The V and J calls and the clone size are those of that table, but D and trimming were determined from the DNA. The sample carries approximately 110,000 clones, 82% recorded once. This sequence joins TRBV19 and TRBJ2-1; 9 bases are a match to TRBD2. This clonotype originated in a man aged 65 to 79 with acute or convalescent COVID-19. Input material: peripheral blood. The CDR3 DNA sequence: TGTGCCAGTAGTATTATGACTAGCGGATTAAATGAGCAGTTCTTC. It codes for CASSIMTSGLNEQFF.